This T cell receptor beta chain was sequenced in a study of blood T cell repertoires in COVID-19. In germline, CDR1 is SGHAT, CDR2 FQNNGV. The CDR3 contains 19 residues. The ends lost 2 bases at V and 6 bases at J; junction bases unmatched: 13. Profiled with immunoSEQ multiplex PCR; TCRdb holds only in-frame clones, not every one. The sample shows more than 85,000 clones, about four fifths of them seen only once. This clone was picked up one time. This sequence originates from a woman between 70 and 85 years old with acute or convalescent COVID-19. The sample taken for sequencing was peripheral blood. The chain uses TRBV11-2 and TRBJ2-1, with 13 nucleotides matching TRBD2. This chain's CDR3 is CASSLPPELAGGPVNEQFF. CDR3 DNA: TGTGCCAGCAGCTTACCCCCCGAACTAGCGGGGGGGCCGGTCAATGAGCAGTTCTTC.